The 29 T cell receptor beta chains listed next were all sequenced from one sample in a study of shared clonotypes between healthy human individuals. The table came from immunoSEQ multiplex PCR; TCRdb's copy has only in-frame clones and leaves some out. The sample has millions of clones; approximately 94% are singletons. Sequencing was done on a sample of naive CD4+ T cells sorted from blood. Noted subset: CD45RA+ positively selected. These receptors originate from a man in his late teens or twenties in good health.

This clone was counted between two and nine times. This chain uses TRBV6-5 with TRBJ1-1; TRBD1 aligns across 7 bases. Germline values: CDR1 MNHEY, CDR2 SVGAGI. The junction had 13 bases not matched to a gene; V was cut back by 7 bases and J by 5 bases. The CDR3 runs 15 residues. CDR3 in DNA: TGTGCCAGCATACGACAGGGACGGAGTTGGACTGAAGCTTTCTTT. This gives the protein CASIRQGRSWTEAFF.

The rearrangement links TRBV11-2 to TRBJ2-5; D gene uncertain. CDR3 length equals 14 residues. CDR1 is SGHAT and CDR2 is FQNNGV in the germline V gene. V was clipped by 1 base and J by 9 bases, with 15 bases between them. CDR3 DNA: TGTGCCAGCAGCTTAGTTGTAGCAGATTTGGCCCAGTACTTC. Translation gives CASSLVVADLAQYF.

The CDR3 loop reads CASRGDSYYGYTF. As DNA, the CDR3 is TGTGCCAGCAGGGGGGACAGCTACTATGGCTACACCTTC. This chain uses TRBV28 with TRBJ1-2; 7 positions match TRBD1. Trimming removed 6 bases from V and 3 bases from J; junction bases left unmatched: 4. The CDR3 sequence is 13 residues long. Germline assignment: CDR1 MDHEN and CDR2 SYDVKM.

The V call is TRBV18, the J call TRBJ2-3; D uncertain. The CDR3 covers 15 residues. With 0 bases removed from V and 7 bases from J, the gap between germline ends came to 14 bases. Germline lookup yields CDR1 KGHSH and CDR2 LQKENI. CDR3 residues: CASSPPADPTNTQYF. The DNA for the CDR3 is TGTGCCAGCTCACCACCGGCCGATCCGACGAATACGCAGTATTTT. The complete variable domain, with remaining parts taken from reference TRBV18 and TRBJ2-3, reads NAGVMQNPRHLVRRRGQEARLRCSPMKGHSHVYWYRQLPEEGLKFMVYLQKENIIDESGMPKERFSAEFPKEGPSILRIQQVVRGDSAAYFCASSPPADPTNTQYFGPGTRLTVL.

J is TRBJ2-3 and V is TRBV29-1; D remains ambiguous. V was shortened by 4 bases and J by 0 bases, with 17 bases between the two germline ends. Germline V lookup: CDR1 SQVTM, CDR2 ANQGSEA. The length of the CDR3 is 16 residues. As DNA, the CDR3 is TGCAGCGTTGGCCCAGAGGACGGTTTTAGCACAGATACGCAGTATTTT. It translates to CSVGPEDGFSTDTQYF.

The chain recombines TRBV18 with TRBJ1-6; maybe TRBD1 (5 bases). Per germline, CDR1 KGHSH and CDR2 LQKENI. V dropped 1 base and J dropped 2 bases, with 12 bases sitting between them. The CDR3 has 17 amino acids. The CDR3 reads CASSPLPGAPYNSPLHF. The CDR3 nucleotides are TGTGCCAGCTCACCACTGCCCGGGGCACCCTATAATTCACCCCTCCACTTT.

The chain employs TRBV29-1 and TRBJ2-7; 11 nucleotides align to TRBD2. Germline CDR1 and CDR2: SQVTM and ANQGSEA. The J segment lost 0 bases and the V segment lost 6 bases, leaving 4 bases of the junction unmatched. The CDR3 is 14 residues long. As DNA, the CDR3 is TGCAGCGTGGTGACTAGCGGGATCTCCTACGAGCAGTACTTC. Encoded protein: CSVVTSGISYEQYF.

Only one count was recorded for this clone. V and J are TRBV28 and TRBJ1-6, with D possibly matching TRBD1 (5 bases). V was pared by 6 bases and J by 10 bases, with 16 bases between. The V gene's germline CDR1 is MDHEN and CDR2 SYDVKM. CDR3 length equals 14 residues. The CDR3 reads CASSVGGSGSPLHF. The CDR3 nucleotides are TGTGCCAGCAGCGTCGGGGGATCGGGCTCACCCCTCCACTTT.

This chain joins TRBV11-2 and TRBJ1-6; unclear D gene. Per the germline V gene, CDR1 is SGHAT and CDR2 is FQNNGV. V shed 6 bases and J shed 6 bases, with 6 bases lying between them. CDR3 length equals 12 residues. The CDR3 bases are TGTGCCAGCAGGTTCAGTAATTCACCCCTCCACTTT. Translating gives CASRFSNSPLHF.

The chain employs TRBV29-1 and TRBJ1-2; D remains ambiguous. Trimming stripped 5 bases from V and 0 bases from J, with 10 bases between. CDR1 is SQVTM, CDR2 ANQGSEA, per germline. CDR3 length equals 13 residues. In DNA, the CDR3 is TGCAGCGTTTCGGACCGAACTAACTATGGCTACACCTTC. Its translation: CSVSDRTNYGYTF.

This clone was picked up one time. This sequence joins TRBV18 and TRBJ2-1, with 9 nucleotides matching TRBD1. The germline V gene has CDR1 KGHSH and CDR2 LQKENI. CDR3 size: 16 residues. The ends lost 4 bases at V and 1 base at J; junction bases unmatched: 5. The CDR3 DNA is TGTGCCAGCTCACTTCGGACAGGGGATTCCTACAATGAGCAGTTCTTC. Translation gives CASSLRTGDSYNEQFF.

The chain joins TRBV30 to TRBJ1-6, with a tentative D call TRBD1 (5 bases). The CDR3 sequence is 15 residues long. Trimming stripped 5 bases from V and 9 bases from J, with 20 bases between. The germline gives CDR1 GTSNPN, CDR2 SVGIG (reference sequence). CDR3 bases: TGTGCCTGGGGCGGGTCCGGGACGATAATTTCACCCCTCCACTTT. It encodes CAWGGSGTIISPLHF.

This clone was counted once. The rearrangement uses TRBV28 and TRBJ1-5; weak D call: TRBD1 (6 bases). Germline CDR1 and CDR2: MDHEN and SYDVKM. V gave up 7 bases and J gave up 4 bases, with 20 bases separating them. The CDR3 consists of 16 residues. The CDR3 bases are TGTGCCAGCACCAGGGGCCACCCTACGATTAATCAGCCCCAGCATTTT. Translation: CASTRGHPTINQPQHF. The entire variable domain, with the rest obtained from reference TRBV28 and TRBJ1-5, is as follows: DVKVTQSSRYLVKRTGEKVFLECVQDMDHENMFWYRQDPGLGLRLIYFSYDVKMKEKGDIPEGYSVSREKKERFSLILESASTNQTSMYLCASTRGHPTINQPQHFGDGTRLSIL.

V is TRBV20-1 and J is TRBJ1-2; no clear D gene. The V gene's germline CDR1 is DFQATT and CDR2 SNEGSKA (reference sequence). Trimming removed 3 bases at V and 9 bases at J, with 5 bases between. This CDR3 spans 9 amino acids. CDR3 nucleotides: TGCAGTGCTAGTTTTAGCTACACCTTC. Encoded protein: CSASFSYTF.

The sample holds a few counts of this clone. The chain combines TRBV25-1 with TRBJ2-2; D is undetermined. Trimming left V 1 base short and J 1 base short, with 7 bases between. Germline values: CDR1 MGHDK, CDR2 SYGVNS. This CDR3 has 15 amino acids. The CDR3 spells CASSESGRNTGELFF. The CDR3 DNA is TGTGCCAGCAGTGAATCCGGCAGGAACACCGGGGAGCTGTTTTTT.

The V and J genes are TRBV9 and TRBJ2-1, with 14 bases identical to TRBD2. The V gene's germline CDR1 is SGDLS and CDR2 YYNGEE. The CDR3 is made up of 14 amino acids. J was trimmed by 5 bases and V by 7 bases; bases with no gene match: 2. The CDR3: CASGTSGRHNEQFF. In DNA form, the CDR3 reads TGTGCCAGCGGGACTAGCGGGAGACACAATGAGCAGTTCTTC.

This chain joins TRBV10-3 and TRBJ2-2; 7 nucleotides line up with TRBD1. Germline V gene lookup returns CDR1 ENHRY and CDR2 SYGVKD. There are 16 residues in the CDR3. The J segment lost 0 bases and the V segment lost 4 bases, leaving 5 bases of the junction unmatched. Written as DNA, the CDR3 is TGTGCCATCAGTGGACAGGGAATTACGAACACCGGGGAGCTGTTTTTT. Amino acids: CAISGQGITNTGELFF.

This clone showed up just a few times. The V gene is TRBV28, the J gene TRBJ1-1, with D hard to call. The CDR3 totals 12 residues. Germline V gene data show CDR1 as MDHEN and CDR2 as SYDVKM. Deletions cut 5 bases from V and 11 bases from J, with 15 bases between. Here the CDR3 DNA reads TGTGCCAGCAGTCTTACCTCTCCCGATGCTTTCTTT. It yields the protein CASSLTSPDAFF.

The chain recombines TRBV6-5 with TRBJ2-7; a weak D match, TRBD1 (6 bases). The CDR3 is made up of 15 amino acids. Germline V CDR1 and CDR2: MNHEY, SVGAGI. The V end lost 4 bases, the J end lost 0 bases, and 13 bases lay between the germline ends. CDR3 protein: CASSSRGRGSYEQYF. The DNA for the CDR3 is TGTGCCAGCAGTTCCAGGGGACGGGGCTCCTACGAGCAGTACTTC.

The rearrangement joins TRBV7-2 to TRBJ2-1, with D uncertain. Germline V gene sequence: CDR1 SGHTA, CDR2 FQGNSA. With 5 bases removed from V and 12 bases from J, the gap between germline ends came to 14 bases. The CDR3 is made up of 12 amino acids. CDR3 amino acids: CASSPDRLMQFF. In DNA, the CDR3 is TGTGCCAGCAGCCCTGATCGACTGATGCAGTTCTTC.

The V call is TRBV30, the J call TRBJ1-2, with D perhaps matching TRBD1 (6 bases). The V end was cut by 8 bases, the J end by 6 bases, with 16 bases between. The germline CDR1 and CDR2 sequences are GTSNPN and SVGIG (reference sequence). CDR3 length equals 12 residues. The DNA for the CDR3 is TGTGCCGCAAGCAGGGGTCTAAATGGCTACACCTTC. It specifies CAASRGLNGYTF.

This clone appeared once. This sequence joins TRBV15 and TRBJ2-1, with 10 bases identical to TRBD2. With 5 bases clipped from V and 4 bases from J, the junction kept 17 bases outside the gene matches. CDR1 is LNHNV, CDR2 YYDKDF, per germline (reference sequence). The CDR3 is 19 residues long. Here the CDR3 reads CATSGLGSGGTLGYNEQFF. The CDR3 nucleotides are TGTGCCACCAGCGGGCTCGGTAGCGGGGGGACCTTGGGGTACAATGAGCAGTTCTTC.

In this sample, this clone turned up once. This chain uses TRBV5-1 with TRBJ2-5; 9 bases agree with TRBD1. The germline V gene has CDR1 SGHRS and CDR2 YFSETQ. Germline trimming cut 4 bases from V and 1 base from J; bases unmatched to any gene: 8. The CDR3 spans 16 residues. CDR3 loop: CASSPGQGTLQETQYF. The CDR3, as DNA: TGCGCCAGCAGCCCCGGACAGGGGACCCTCCAAGAGACCCAGTACTTC.

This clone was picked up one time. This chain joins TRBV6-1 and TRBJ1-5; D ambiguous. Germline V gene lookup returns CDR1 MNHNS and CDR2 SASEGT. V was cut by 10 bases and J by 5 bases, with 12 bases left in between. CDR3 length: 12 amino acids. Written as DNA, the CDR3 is TGTGCCATCGACCGCCCCGATCAGCCCCAGCATTTT. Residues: CAIDRPDQPQHF.

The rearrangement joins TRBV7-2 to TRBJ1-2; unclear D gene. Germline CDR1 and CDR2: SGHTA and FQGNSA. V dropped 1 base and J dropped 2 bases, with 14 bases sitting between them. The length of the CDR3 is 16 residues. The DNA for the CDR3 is TGTGCCAGCAGCTTAGGGCTGAGACGGATCAACTATGGCTACACCTTC. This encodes CASSLGLRRINYGYTF.

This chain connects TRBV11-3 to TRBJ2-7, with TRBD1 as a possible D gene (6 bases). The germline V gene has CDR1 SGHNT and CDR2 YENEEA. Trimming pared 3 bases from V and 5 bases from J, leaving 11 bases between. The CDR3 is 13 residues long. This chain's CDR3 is CASSFEQGHEQYF. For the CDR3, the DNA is TGTGCCAGCAGCTTCGAACAGGGCCACGAGCAGTACTTC.

CDR3 coding DNA: TGTGCCAGCAGCGACAGACTCCTCTCCTACAATGAGCAGTTCTTC. Encoded protein: CASSDRLLSYNEQFF. V usage is TRBV11-2 and J usage is TRBJ2-1; a possible D gene is TRBD1 (5 bases). In germline, CDR1 is SGHAT, CDR2 FQNNGV. The CDR3 contains 15 residues. Between the trimmed V and J ends, which lost 5 bases and 0 bases, there was a span of 11 bases.

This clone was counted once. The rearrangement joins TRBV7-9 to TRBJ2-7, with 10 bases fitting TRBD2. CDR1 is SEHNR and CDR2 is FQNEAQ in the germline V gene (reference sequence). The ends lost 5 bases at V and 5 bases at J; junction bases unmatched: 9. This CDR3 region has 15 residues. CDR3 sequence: CASSPLAGVLNEQYF. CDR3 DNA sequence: TGTGCCAGCAGCCCCCTAGCGGGAGTATTGAACGAGCAGTACTTC.

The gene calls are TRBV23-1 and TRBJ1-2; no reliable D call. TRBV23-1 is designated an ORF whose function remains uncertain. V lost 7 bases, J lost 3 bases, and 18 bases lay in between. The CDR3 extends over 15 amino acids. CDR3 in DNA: TGCGCCAGCACCCTTACACTTCTAAGGGACTATGGCTACACCTTC. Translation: CASTLTLLRDYGYTF.